This T cell receptor beta chain was found in a study of blood T cell repertoires in COVID-19. Libraries were prepared by immunoSEQ multiplex PCR; TCRdb keeps only in-frame clonotypes and omits some of them. The sample records 130,000 or so clones, about 90% being singletons. Trimming pared 3 bases from V and 5 bases from J, leaving 5 bases between. The CDR3 spans 13 residues. Germline V gene lookup returns CDR1 KGHSH and CDR2 LQKENI. The TCR originated in a woman aged 50 to 60 who had recovered from COVID-19. Sequencing was done on a sample of peripheral blood. The V call is TRBV18, the J call TRBJ1-6; D remains ambiguous. CDR3 loop: CASSPQNNSPLHF. In nucleotides, the CDR3 is TGTGCCAGCTCACCCCAGAATAATTCACCCCTCCACTTT.